These T cell receptor beta chains were read from a single sample in a study of OX40 agonist ivuxolimab in advanced cancers. Only in-frame clones appear in the TCRdb table, and some are missing; sequencing was by immunoSEQ multiplex PCR. This sample carries under 65,000 clones, roughly nine tenths of them seen once, and the ten largest clones take 10% to 15%. This material consisted of CD4+ or CD8+ T cells sorted from blood, taken in a trial of the OX40 agonist ivuxolimab. These receptors were taken from an adult with an advanced solid tumor such as melanoma, head and neck, liver or kidney cancer. CDR3s include the opening cysteine and the closing phenylalanine or tryptophan. The D gene is left open where the match is weak. Rows give clone size only sometimes, using once, few, many, or a class for an expanded clone.

J gene,clone size,CDR3 length,D gene,V gene,CDR3 DNA,CDR3 protein
TRBJ1-5,.,13,TRBD1,TRBV18,TGTGCCAGCCCTCCGACAGGGCGGCAGCCCCAGCATTTT,CASPPTGRQPQHF
TRBJ2-5,.,15,.,TRBV5-1,TGCGCCAGCAGCTCTGCCGGGACCGGCCAAGAGACTCAGTACTTC,CASSSAGTGQETQYF
TRBJ1-1,.,13,.,TRBV7-6,TGTGCCAGCAGCTTATCGGGGAATACTGAAGCTTTCTTT,CASSLSGNTEAFF
TRBJ2-7,.,16,.,TRBV5-6,TGTGCCAGCAGCACCCCAGTTCTTAAGAATCTCTACGAGCAGTACTTC,CASSTPVLKNLYEQYF
TRBJ1-2,.,13,.,TRBV27,TGTGCCAGCAGTTTAAGGGCTAAGGATGGCTACACCTTC,CASSLRAKDGYTF
TRBJ1-5,.,13,.,TRBV5-1,TGCGCCAGCAGCTTGGCCGGCAATCAGCCCCAGCATTTT,CASSLAGNQPQHF
TRBJ2-3,.,11,.,TRBV10-3,TGTGCCATCAGTGATCCAGATACGCAGTATTTT,CAISDPDTQYF
TRBJ2-3,.,16,TRBD2,TRBV5-4,TGTGCCAGCAGCTCGACTAGCGGGTACTTCACAGATACGCAGTATTTT,CASSSTSGYFTDTQYF
TRBJ2-1,.,13,TRBD1,TRBV9,TGTGCCAGCAGCGTAGGACAGGGGTTCGAGCAGTTCTTC,CASSVGQGFEQFF
TRBJ2-2,.,11,.,TRBV6-6,TGTGCCAGCAGTTCGTCCGGGGAGCTGTTTTTT,CASSSSGELFF
TRBJ2-5,.,15,.,TRBV25-1,TGTGCCAGCAGTGAATTGGGCAGGGTCCAAGAGACCCAGTACTTC,CASSELGRVQETQYF
TRBJ2-7,.,14,.,TRBV6-1,TGTGCCAGCAGTGAAGCCAGGGGTTCCTACGAGCAGTACTTC,CASSEARGSYEQYF
TRBJ2-4,.,11,.,TRBV4-2,TGTGCCAGCAGCCAAGAAAACATTCAGTACTTC,CASSQENIQYF
TRBJ2-1,.,18,TRBD1,TRBV5-1,TGCGCCAGCAGCTTGGCACCTACCGGGACAGGGGGGTCCAATGAGCAGTTCTTC,CASSLAPTGTGGSNEQFF
TRBJ2-5,.,14,.,TRBV5-4,TGTGCCAGCAGCTTTTTAGGACAGCGGGAGACCCAGTACTTC,CASSFLGQRETQYF
TRBJ2-1,.,16,.,TRBV28,TGTGCCACCAGCGGTGTTGGAGGCGGGACTTACAATGAGCAGTTCTTC,CATSGVGGGTYNEQFF
TRBJ2-5,.,12,.,TRBV5-4,TGTGCCAGCAGCTTCCCTTCAGAGACCCAGTACTTC,CASSFPSETQYF
TRBJ1-1,.,16,TRBD1,TRBV19,TGTGCCAGTAGTATGGGACAGGAATACCCGAACACTGAAGCTTTCTTT,CASSMGQEYPNTEAFF
TRBJ2-5,.,16,TRBD1,TRBV5-1,TGCGCCAGCAGCTCCCGACCCGGGACAGGGATGGAAACCCAGTACTTC,CASSSRPGTGMETQYF
TRBJ2-7,.,13,TRBD1,TRBV6-5,TGTGCCAGCAGATCCGGGACAGGGGACGAGCAGTACTTC,CASRSGTGDEQYF
TRBJ1-3,.,12,.,TRBV7-9,TGTGCCAGCAGCTCCCAGGGAAACACCATATATTTT,CASSSQGNTIYF
TRBJ2-3,.,16,TRBD2,TRBV6-5,TGTGCCAGCAGTTACTCTTACGGGGGAGGGACAGATACGCAGTATTTT,CASSYSYGGGTDTQYF
TRBJ1-3,.,15,.,TRBV7-2,TGTGCCAGCAGCTCCTGGAGCAGGGCTGGAAACACCATATATTTT,CASSSWSRAGNTIYF
TRBJ2-7,.,17,.,TRBV11-2,TGTGCCAGCAGCTTAAATTTGGGGACACGAAGTCCCTACGAGCAGTACTTC,CASSLNLGTRSPYEQYF
TRBJ2-5,.,14,.,TRBV2,TGTGCCAGCACGCTAGGGCTGTACCAAGAGACCCAGTACTTC,CASTLGLYQETQYF
TRBJ2-7,.,14,TRBD1,TRBV19,TGTGCCAGTAGCAGCACAGGGGGGTCCTACGAGCAGTACTTC,CASSSTGGSYEQYF
TRBJ1-3,.,16,.,TRBV6-5,TGTGCCAGCAGTTACGCACCGGTGATCTCTGGAAACACCATATATTTT,CASSYAPVISGNTIYF
TRBJ2-2,.,15,.,TRBV18,TGTGCCAGCTCATCCCAGCCCATCAACACCGGGGAGCTGTTTTTT,CASSSQPINTGELFF
TRBJ1-2,.,15,.,TRBV5-1,TGCGCCAGCAGCCAGGACCCGGCAGCTGGGGGTGGCTACACCTTC,CASSQDPAAGGGYTF
TRBJ2-5,.,13,.,TRBV11-2,TGTGCCAGCAGCTTCAACAGTTGGGAGACCCAGTACTTC,CASSFNSWETQYF
TRBJ1-5,.,16,.,TRBV6-6,TGTGCCAGCAGTTCCCCGACAAGTTATAGCAATCAGCCCCAGCATTTT,CASSSPTSYSNQPQHF
TRBJ2-7,.,15,.,TRBV15,TGTGCCACCAGCCTTTCGAAGGGGGGTGTCCACGAGCAGTACTTC,CATSLSKGGVHEQYF
TRBJ1-1,once,14,TRBD1,TRBV7-8,TGTGCCAGCAGCGCGACAGGGGATAGCACTGAAGCTTTCTTT,CASSATGDSTEAFF
TRBJ2-1,.,12,.,TRBV5-4,TGTGCCAGCAGCTTAACAGCCAATGAGCAGTTCTTC,CASSLTANEQFF
TRBJ1-5,.,16,.,TRBV18,TGTGCCAGCTCACCCGCCACAGGGATCGACAATCAGCCCCAGCATTTT,CASSPATGIDNQPQHF
TRBJ2-1,.,14,.,TRBV14,TGTGCCAGCAGCCAAGAAGGCCCCAATCGGCGGCAGTTCTTC,CASSQEGPNRRQFF
TRBJ2-7,.,15,TRBD2,TRBV4-2,TGTGCCAGCAGCCCTGCTCGGACTAGCTCCTACGAGCAGTACTTC,CASSPARTSSYEQYF
TRBJ2-3,.,14,.,TRBV5-1,TGCGCCAGCAGCTTGCAGCAGCCCACAGATACGCAGTATTTT,CASSLQQPTDTQYF
TRBJ1-4,.,14,TRBD1,TRBV29-1,TGCAGCGCGTCCCGGGACAGGGTCGGTGAAAAACTGTTTTTT,CSASRDRVGEKLFF
TRBJ2-1,once,17,.,TRBV28,TGTGCCAGCAGTTTATTAAAAGGAGGGTGGTCCTACAATGAGCAGTTCTTC,CASSLLKGGWSYNEQFF
TRBJ2-3,.,12,.,TRBV7-6,TGTGCCAGCAGCTTAACCTCAGATACGCAGTATTTT,CASSLTSDTQYF
TRBJ2-1,.,11,.,TRBV6-5,TGTGCCAGCAGCGATTTAAATGAGCAGTTCTTC,CASSDLNEQFF